Each of the 26 T cell receptor beta chains below was sequenced from the same sample in a study of T cell responses to AZD1222 COVID-19 vaccine. This table comes from immunoSEQ multiplex PCR, and its TCRdb copy is limited to in-frame clones, with some not included. The sample carries some 180,000 clones, around 92% recorded once. The specimen comprised peripheral blood, sampled on day 0 of AZD1222 vaccination. These TCRs come from an adult in good health.

The gene calls are TRBV4-1 and TRBJ1-2; D might be TRBD1 (6 bases). V was cut by 0 bases and J by 3 bases, with 14 bases left in between. The CDR3 consists of 16 residues. Germline V gene sequence: CDR1 MGHRA, CDR2 YSYEKL. This CDR3 is CASSQDQNRAHYGYTF. The CDR3 bases are TGCGCCAGCAGCCAAGATCAAAACAGGGCCCACTATGGCTACACCTTC.

The chain employs TRBV28 and TRBJ2-5, with a possible D match to TRBD1 (6 bases). The germline V and J ends were trimmed by 6 bases and 3 bases, with 17 bases remaining between them. The CDR3 is 15 residues long. Germline CDR1 and CDR2: MDHEN and SYDVKM. CDR3 sequence reads: CASSSPRGGEETQYF. For the CDR3, the DNA is TGTGCCAGCAGCTCCCCCAGGGGCGGCGAAGAGACCCAGTACTTC.

V is TRBV19 and J is TRBJ1-1, with D possibly being TRBD1 (5 bases). CDR1 and CDR2 from the germline V gene are LNHDA and SQIVND (reference sequence). The ends were cut back, 5 bases at V and 8 bases at J, with 21 bases in the middle. The CDR3 has 15 residues. This chain's CDR3 is CASSSAGTGVGEAFF. The DNA of the CDR3 is TGTGCCAGTAGTTCAGCCGGGACCGGGGTGGGGGAAGCTTTCTTT.

On this clone itself: No DNA is shown, since the ends of the CDR3 on it are uncertain; the CDR3 is the one TCRdb lists. CDR3 protein: CASSTSGLAQETQYF. The V gene is TRBV5-4, the J gene TRBJ2-5; the D call of TRBD2 is as the table states it, not checked on the DNA. The CDR3 adds up to 15 amino acids, both ends counted. Germline-derived CDR1 and CDR2 are SGHNT and YYREEE (reference sequence).

V gene TRBV12-3 or TRBV12-4 combines with J gene TRBJ1-5, with TRBD1 matching over 7 bases. This CDR3 comprises 13 residues. V lost 5 bases and J lost 6; bases outside the gene matches: 4. CDR3: CASSTTGVQPQHF. CDR3 DNA: TGTGCCAGCAGTACAACAGGGGTTCAGCCCCAGCATTTT.

The rearrangement links TRBV19 to TRBJ2-5; 7 bases match TRBD1. V shed 5 bases, J shed 4 bases, and the junction held 10 bases outside the gene matches. CDR1 is LNHDA and CDR2 is SQIVND in the germline V gene (reference sequence). CDR3 size: 15 residues. The CDR3 spells CASSEKTGKGETQYF. CDR3 DNA: TGTGCCAGTAGTGAAAAGACAGGGAAGGGAGAGACCCAGTACTTC. Full variable domain (outside the CDR3, taken from reference TRBV19 and TRBJ2-5): DGGITQSPKYLFRKEGQNVTLSCEQNLNHDAMYWYRQDPGQGLRLIYYSQIVNDFQKGDIAEGYSVSREKKESFPLTVTSAQKNPTAFYLCASSEKTGKGETQYFGPGTRLLVL.

The chain's CDR3 is CASSGRQGGHEQYF. The CDR3 coding sequence is TGTGCCAGCTCCGGTAGGCAGGGCGGCCACGAGCAGTACTTC. V usage is TRBV18 and J usage is TRBJ2-7; possibly TRBD1 for D (5 bases). This CDR3 comprises 14 residues. V was cut by 6 bases and J by 5 bases, with 17 bases left in between. Germline V lookup: CDR1 KGHSH, CDR2 LQKENI.

V and J are TRBV5-4 and TRBJ2-7; TRBD2 matches at 14 bases. Trimming at V came to 4 bases and at J to 0 bases, leaving 12 bases not matched to a gene. This CDR3 has 19 residues. Germline lookup yields CDR1 SGHNT and CDR2 YYREEE (reference sequence). CDR3 nucleotide sequence: TGTGCCAGCAGCCCGGGGACTAGCGGGGGCGCACACCTCTCCTACGAGCAGTACTTC. This sequence encodes CASSPGTSGGAHLSYEQYF.

This sequence joins TRBV30 and TRBJ2-1; D is possibly TRBD2 (5 bases). V was trimmed by 2 bases and J by 0 bases, leaving 8 bases between them. CDR3 size: 14 residues. Per the germline V gene, CDR1 is GTSNPN and CDR2 is SVGIG (reference sequence). CDR3 nucleotides: TGTGCCTGGAGTCCTACTAGCTCCTACAATGAGCAGTTCTTC. Amino acid sequence: CAWSPTSSYNEQFF. Together with reference TRBV30 and TRBJ2-1, the CDR3 gives the full variable domain: SQTIHQWPATLVQPVGSPLSLECTVEGTSNPNLYWYRQAAGRGLQLLFYSVGIGQISSEVPQNLSASRPQDRQFILSSKKLLLSDSGFYLCAWSPTSSYNEQFFGPGTRLTVL.

This chain uses TRBV19 with TRBJ1-5; 7 bases agree with TRBD1. This CDR3 is 14 amino acids long. Losses at the gene ends were 2 bases for V and 10 bases for J; bases not matched to a gene: 8. Per the germline V gene, CDR1 is LNHDA and CDR2 is SQIVND (reference sequence). The DNA for the CDR3 is TGTGCCAGTAGTATAAGTGGGACAGACTTCCCCCAGCATTTT. Its translation: CASSISGTDFPQHF.

The chain recombines TRBV27 with TRBJ2-5, with 11 positions matching TRBD2. CDR3 length: 15 amino acids. V was pared by 4 bases and J by 4 bases, with 5 bases of the junction left unmatched. Germline V gene data show CDR1 as MNHEY and CDR2 as SMNVEV (reference sequence). The chain's CDR3 is CASSSLTSGVETQYF. The CDR3 DNA is TGTGCCAGCAGTTCCCTGACTAGCGGGGTAGAGACCCAGTACTTC.

The rearrangement links TRBV3-1 (or the pseudogene TRBV3-2) to TRBJ1-5, with D maybe TRBD1 (5 bases). V shed 4 bases and J shed 6 bases, with 10 bases lying between them. Germline loops: CDR1 LGHDT, CDR2 YNNKEL (reference sequence). This CDR3 is built from 13 residues. The CDR3, as DNA: TGTGCCAGCAGCCGGGACGAAATTCAGCCCCAGCATTTT. Protein product: CASSRDEIQPQHF.

The chain recombines TRBV10-3 with TRBJ2-3; 7 nucleotides match TRBD2. CDR1 is ENHRY and CDR2 is SYGVKD in the germline V gene. The V segment lost 2 bases and the J segment 5 bases; nucleotides outside the gene matches: 10. The CDR3 length is 16 residues. CDR3 residues: CAISESLRGTLDTQYF. The CDR3 nucleotides read TGTGCCATCAGTGAGAGCTTGCGGGGGACCCTAGATACGCAGTATTTT.

The CDR3 sequence is CASSLALIAGEQYF. The CDR3 DNA is TGTGCCAGCAGCTTAGCACTTATAGCGGGGGAGCAGTACTTC. The chain has TRBV7-2 and TRBJ2-5, with TRBD2 matching 9 bases. Losses at the gene ends were 0 bases for V and 11 bases for J; bases not matched to a gene: 7. This CDR3 comprises 14 residues. The germline CDR1 and CDR2 sequences are SGHTA and FQGNSA.

The CDR3 is CASSRRGTGDGYTF. CDR3 bases: TGTGCCAGCAGTCGGCGCGGGACAGGGGATGGCTACACCTTC. J is TRBJ1-2 and V is TRBV7-8; TRBD1 matches at 10 bases. V shed 6 bases and J 6 bases; nucleotides not matched to a gene: 7. Germline V gives CDR1 SGHVS, CDR2 FQNEAQ. CDR3 length: 14 residues. The full variable domain, rest sourced from reference TRBV7-8 and TRBJ1-2, is GAGVSQSPRYKVAKRGQDVALRCDPISGHVSLFWYQQALGQGPEFLTYFQNEAQLDKSGLPSDRFFAERPEGSVSTLKIQRTQQEDSAVYLCASSRRGTGDGYTFGSGTRLTVV.

The J gene is TRBJ1-5, the V gene TRBV15; D is unclear. The CDR3 is made up of 14 amino acids. Germline V gives CDR1 LNHNV, CDR2 YYDKDF (reference sequence). Trimming left V 3 bases short and J 11 bases short, with 17 bases between. The CDR3 loop is CATSREAGRVTQHF. In DNA, the CDR3 is TGTGCCACCAGCAGGGAGGCGGGAAGGGTAACCCAGCATTTT. Drawing the rest from reference TRBV15 and TRBJ1-5, the complete variable domain is DAMVIQNPRYQVTQFGKPVTLSCSQTLNHNVMYWYQQKSSQAPKLLFHYYDKDFNNEADTPDNFQSRRPNTSFCFLDIRSPGLGDTAMYLCATSREAGRVTQHFGDGTRLSIL.

The chain uses TRBV14 and TRBJ2-1; 8 bases map to TRBD2. Germline V gene lookup returns CDR1 SGHDN and CDR2 FVKESK. The ends lost 4 bases at V and 7 bases at J; junction bases unmatched: 6. This CDR3 contains 14 residues. The CDR3 is CASSRLGLENEQFF. The CDR3 bases are TGTGCCAGCAGCCGCCTGGGACTAGAGAATGAGCAGTTCTTC.

This clone was detected only a few times. This rearrangement joins TRBV5-1 to TRBJ1-2; 10 bases match TRBD1. Trimming cost V 6 bases and J 1 base; bases outside gene matches: 3. The CDR3 runs to 14 residues. The V gene's germline CDR1 is SGHRS and CDR2 YFSETQ. As DNA, the CDR3 is TGCGCCAGCAAAGGGACAGGGGTTAACTATGGCTACACCTTC. Translating it yields CASKGTGVNYGYTF.

The chain joins TRBV27 to TRBJ1-6, with D possibly being TRBD1 (6 bases). This CDR3 is 15 amino acids long. Trimming removed 0 bases from V and 8 bases from J, with 11 bases in between. Germline V gene sequence: CDR1 MNHEY, CDR2 SMNVEV (reference sequence). The DNA of the CDR3 is TGTGCCAGCAGTTTATCAAACAGGGCGGATTCACCCCTCCACTTT. This translates into CASSLSNRADSPLHF.

The J gene is TRBJ2-7, the V gene TRBV18; unclear D gene. Germline V gene sequence: CDR1 KGHSH, CDR2 LQKENI. The CDR3 runs to 15 residues. The V and J ends lost 0 bases and 0 bases respectively, with 9 bases between them. CDR3 residues: CASSPPDPSSYEQYF. DNA for the CDR3: TGTGCCAGCTCACCACCGGATCCATCCTCCTACGAGCAGTACTTC. Full variable domain (outside the CDR3, taken from reference TRBV18 and TRBJ2-7): NAGVMQNPRHLVRRRGQEARLRCSPMKGHSHVYWYRQLPEEGLKFMVYLQKENIIDESGMPKERFSAEFPKEGPSILRIQQVVRGDSAAYFCASSPPDPSSYEQYFGPGTRLTVT.

CDR3 DNA: TGTGCCAGTAGTATGCCGGGCGGCAATCAGCCCCAGCATTTT. Protein sequence: CASSMPGGNQPQHF. J is TRBJ1-5 and V is TRBV19; D remains unclear. The CDR3 extends over 14 amino acids. Trimming left V 3 bases short and J 2 bases short, with 8 bases between. Per germline, CDR1 LNHDA and CDR2 SQIVND (reference sequence).

The chain recombines TRBV12-3 or TRBV12-4 with TRBJ1-5; unclear D gene. Trimming shortened V by 5 bases and J by 9 bases, and 11 bases separated the two germline ends. This CDR3 region has 12 residues. The CDR3 nucleotides read TGTGCCAGCAGTCCACGGCTTTGGCCCCAGCATTTT. It is translated as CASSPRLWPQHF.

CDR3: CASSSRDRGDTF. DNA for the CDR3: TGTGCCAGCAGCTCCCGGGACAGGGGCGACACCTTC. The V call is TRBV13, the J call TRBJ1-2; 10 bases match TRBD1. Germline values: CDR1 PRHDT, CDR2 FYEKMQ (reference sequence). The CDR3 runs 12 residues. The ends lost 4 bases at V and 12 bases at J; junction bases unmatched: 5.

The rearrangement links TRBV5-1 to TRBJ2-1, with D maybe TRBD2 (6 bases). Germline loops: CDR1 SGHRS, CDR2 YFSETQ. This CDR3 region has 14 residues. The V gene lost 4 bases and the J gene lost 10 bases, with 18 bases spanning the gap. CDR3 nucleotide sequence: TGCGCCAGCAGCCCGGGACTGCAGGCCCGGGAGCAGTTCTTC. Protein product: CASSPGLQAREQFF. The full variable domain, its missing parts supplied by reference TRBV5-1 and TRBJ2-1, is KAGVTQTPRYLIKTRGQQVTLSCSPISGHRSVSWYQQTPGQGLQFLFEYFSETQRNKGNFPGRFSGRQFSNSRSEMNVSTLELGDSALYLCASSPGLQAREQFFGPGTRLTVL.

The gene calls are TRBV2 and TRBJ2-5, with 9 positions matching TRBD2. Germline CDR1 and CDR2: SNHLY and FYNNEI. The J segment lost 5 bases and the V segment lost 6 bases, leaving 10 bases of the junction unmatched. The CDR3 runs 15 residues. The CDR3 reads CASSPISGGGETQYF. CDR3 DNA sequence: TGTGCCAGCAGCCCCATTAGCGGGGGAGGCGAGACCCAGTACTTC.

The chain uses TRBV18 and TRBJ2-1; 8 bases match TRBD2. CDR1 and CDR2 from the germline V gene are KGHSH and LQKENI. This CDR3 spans 13 amino acids. The trim removed 4 bases at V and 8 bases at J, leaving 4 bases unmatched. CDR3 coding DNA: TGTGCCAGCTCACGGACTAGCCCACATGAGCAGTTCTTC. Translated: CASSRTSPHEQFF. Together with reference TRBV18 and TRBJ2-1, the CDR3 gives the full variable domain: NAGVMQNPRHLVRRRGQEARLRCSPMKGHSHVYWYRQLPEEGLKFMVYLQKENIIDESGMPKERFSAEFPKEGPSILRIQQVVRGDSAAYFCASSRTSPHEQFFGPGTRLTVL.